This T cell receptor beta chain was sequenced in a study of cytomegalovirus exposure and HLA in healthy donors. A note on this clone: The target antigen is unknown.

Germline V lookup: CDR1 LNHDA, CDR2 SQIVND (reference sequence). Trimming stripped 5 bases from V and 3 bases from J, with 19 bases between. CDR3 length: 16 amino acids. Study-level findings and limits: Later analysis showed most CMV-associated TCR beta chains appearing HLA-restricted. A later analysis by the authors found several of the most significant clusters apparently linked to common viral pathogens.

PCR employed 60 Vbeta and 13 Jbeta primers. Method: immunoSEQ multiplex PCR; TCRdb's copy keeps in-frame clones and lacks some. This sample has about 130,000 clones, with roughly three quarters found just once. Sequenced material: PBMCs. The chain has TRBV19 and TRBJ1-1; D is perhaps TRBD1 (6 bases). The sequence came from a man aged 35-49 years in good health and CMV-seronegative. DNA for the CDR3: TGTGCCAGTAGTTCTCCAGGAGGGGGGGCGTACACTGAAGCTTTCTTT. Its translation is CASSSPGGGAYTEAFF.